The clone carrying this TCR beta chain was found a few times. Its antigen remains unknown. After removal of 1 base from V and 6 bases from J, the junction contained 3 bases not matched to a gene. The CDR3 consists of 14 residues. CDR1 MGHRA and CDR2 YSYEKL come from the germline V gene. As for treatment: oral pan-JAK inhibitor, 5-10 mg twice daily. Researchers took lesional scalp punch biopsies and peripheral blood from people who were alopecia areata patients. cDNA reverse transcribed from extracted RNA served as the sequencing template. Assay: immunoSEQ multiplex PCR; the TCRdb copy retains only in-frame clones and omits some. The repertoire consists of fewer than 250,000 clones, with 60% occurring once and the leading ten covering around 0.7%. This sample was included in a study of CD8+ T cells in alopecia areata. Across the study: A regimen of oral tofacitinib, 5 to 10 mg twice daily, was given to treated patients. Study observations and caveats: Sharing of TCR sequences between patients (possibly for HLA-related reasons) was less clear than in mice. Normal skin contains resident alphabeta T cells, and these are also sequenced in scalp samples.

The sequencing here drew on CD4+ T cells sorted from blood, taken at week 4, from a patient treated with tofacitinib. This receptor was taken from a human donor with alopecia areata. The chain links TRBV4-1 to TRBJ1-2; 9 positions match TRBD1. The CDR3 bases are TGCGCCAGCAGCCAAGCGGGACAGGGCCATGGCTACACCTTC. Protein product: CASSQAGQGHGYTF.